This T cell receptor beta chain is drawn from a study of blood T cell repertoires in COVID-19. The overall study: Material from acute and convalescent COVID-19 was sourced from the United States, Italy and Spain.

The germline gives CDR1 SGHRS, CDR2 YFSETQ. The CDR3 length is 14 residues. Trimming took 3 bases from V and 7 from J; bases not matched to a gene: 6. Per the authors' pipeline: Counts of nucleated cells, estimated from reference gene primer amplification, were obtained. Using immunoSEQ multiplex PCR, the repertoire was profiled, and TCRdb retains in-frame clones only, with some absent. For V, J and clone size, that table is used; D and trimming come from the DNA. Of 76,000 or so clones listed, around 80% are singletons. This chain links TRBV5-1 with TRBJ2-1, with 8 bases fitting TRBD1. Material for sequencing was peripheral blood. This TCR was sampled from a man in his fifties or sixties with acute or convalescent COVID-19. CDR3 sequence: CASSWGQEWNEQFF. The CDR3 region has the DNA TGCGCCAGCAGCTGGGGACAGGAATGGAATGAGCAGTTCTTC.